This TCR beta chain was found in a study of cytotoxic CD8 clonotypes in ibrutinib-treated CLL. Depths of 1 in 200,000 to 1 in 1 million T cells were the sequencing target. Profiling relied on immunoSEQ multiplex PCR, and the TCRdb table lists in-frame clones only, not all of them. This sample has approximately 50,000 clones, with approximately 71% found just once. General study results and limits: Clonality, elevated at ibrutinib response, dropped back toward baseline at progression.

As concerns this clone: No antigen is known for it.

The V end was cut by 3 bases, the J end by 9 bases, with 10 bases between. Germline V gene lookup returns CDR1 SGHRS and CDR2 YFSETQ. The CDR3 contains 12 residues. This clonotype was obtained from a human donor with chronic lymphocytic leukemia. The sequencing used PBMCs, collected after 12 months of ibrutinib treatment. V usage is TRBV5-1 and J usage is TRBJ2-4, with D hard to call. The CDR3 DNA reads TGCGCCAGCAGCTCCCTCGTTGGCATTCAGTACTTC. It codes for CASSSLVGIQYF. Full variable domain (remainder filled in from reference TRBV5-1 and TRBJ2-4): KAGVTQTPRYLIKTRGQQVTLSCSPISGHRSVSWYQQTPGQGLQFLFEYFSETQRNKGNFPGRFSGRQFSNSRSEMNVSTLELGDSALYLCASSSLVGIQYFGAGTRLSVL.